The next 15 T cell receptor beta chains were all read from a single sample in a study of neoadjuvant anti-PD-1 for oral cavity cancer. Using immunoSEQ multiplex PCR, the repertoire was profiled, and TCRdb retains in-frame clones only, with some absent. The repertoire holds 9,500 to 13,000 clones, with 50% to 70% as singletons. Time point noted: after neoadjuvant nivolumab, at surgical resection. The specimen comprised tumor tissue, sampled after nivolumab (anti-PD-1) treatment. The source is a person between 35 and 79 years old with oral cavity squamous cell carcinoma.

In its sample, this clone was seen once. The chain employs TRBV7-9 and TRBJ1-6, with TRBD1 as a possible D gene (5 bases). V gave up 4 bases and J gave up 0 bases, with 16 bases separating them. The CDR3 consists of 18 residues. Germline CDR1 SEHNR, CDR2 FQNEAQ (reference sequence). CDR3 loop: CASSSNIDRSSYNSPLHF. The CDR3 DNA is TGTGCCAGCAGCTCGAATATTGACAGAAGCTCCTATAATTCACCCCTCCACTTT. The full variable domain, with the rest looked up from reference TRBV7-9 and TRBJ1-6, is DTGVSQNPRHKITKRGQNVTFRCDPISEHNRLYWYRQTLGQGPEFLTYFQNEAQLEKSRLLSDRFSAERPKGSFSTLEIQRTEQGDSAMYLCASSSNIDRSSYNSPLHFGNGTRLTVT.

This clone was detected a few times. The rearrangement uses TRBV14 and TRBJ2-7; 7 bases match TRBD1. The CDR3 has 15 residues. Trimming cost V 4 bases and J 6 bases; bases outside gene matches: 12. The germline V gene encodes CDR1 SGHDN and CDR2 FVKESK. For the CDR3, the DNA is TGTGCCAGCAGCCCGGCGGCAGGGGGAACAAGCGAGCAGTACTTC. Amino acid sequence: CASSPAAGGTSEQYF. Based on the CDR3 plus reference TRBV14 and TRBJ2-7, the full variable domain is EAGVTQFPSHSVIEKGQTVTLRCDPISGHDNLYWYRRVMGKEIKFLLHFVKESKQDESGMPNNRFLAERTGGTYSTLKVQPAELEDSGVYFCASSPAAGGTSEQYFGPGTRLTVT.

The V gene is TRBV5-4, the J gene TRBJ1-1; 7 bases agree with TRBD1. Germline V gene data show CDR1 as SGHNT and CDR2 as YYREEE (reference sequence). The CDR3 has 16 amino acids. J gave up 6 bases and V 0 bases, and 11 bases lay outside the gene matches. CDR3: CASSLGQGVLYSEAFF. The CDR3 coding sequence is TGTGCCAGCAGCTTGGGGCAGGGGGTCCTCTACTCTGAAGCTTTCTTT.

V is TRBV6-6 and J is TRBJ2-6; possibly TRBD1 for D (6 bases). CDR3 length: 15 residues. CDR1 is MNHNY and CDR2 is SVGAGI in the germline V gene (reference sequence). Trimming took 6 bases from V and 0 from J, leaving 9 bases between them. The CDR3 sequence is CASRTGSSGANVLTF. CDR3 nucleotide sequence: TGTGCCAGCAGAACAGGGAGCTCTGGGGCCAACGTCCTGACTTTC.

V and J are TRBV7-2 and TRBJ2-1; a weak D match, TRBD1 (6 bases). Germline V gene sequence: CDR1 SGHTA, CDR2 FQGNSA. V lost 9 bases and J 2 bases, leaving 11 bases between the germline ends. The CDR3 length is 13 residues. This CDR3 is CASQGFPYNEQFF. The CDR3, as DNA: TGTGCCAGTCAGGGGTTCCCCTACAATGAGCAGTTCTTC. The full variable domain, in which reference TRBV7-2 and TRBJ2-1 provide the parts outside the CDR3, is GAGVSQSPSNKVTEKGKDVELRCDPISGHTALYWYRQSLGQGLEFLIYFQGNSAPDKSGLPSDRFSAERTGGSVSTLTIQRTQQEDSAVYLCASQGFPYNEQFFGPGTRLTVL.

The chain recombines TRBV9 with TRBJ2-7; TRBD2 matches 13 bases. The ends lost 0 bases at V and 4 bases at J; junction bases unmatched: 7. The germline gives CDR1 SGDLS, CDR2 YYNGEE. The CDR3 extends over 17 amino acids. The DNA for the CDR3 is TGTGCCAGCAGCGTAGCTGGGGGACTAGCGGGACTATACGAGCAGTACTTC. Translated: CASSVAGGLAGLYEQYF. Supplemented by reference TRBV9 and TRBJ2-7, the full variable domain reads DSGVTQTPKHLITATGQRVTLRCSPRSGDLSVYWYQQSLDQGLQFLIQYYNGEERAKGNILERFSAQQFPDLHSELNLSSLELGDSALYFCASSVAGGLAGLYEQYFGPGTRLTVT.

This chain connects TRBV13 to TRBJ1-1, with D hard to call. The V end was cut by 3 bases, the J end by 1 base, with 15 bases between. Germline lookup yields CDR1 PRHDT and CDR2 FYEKMQ (reference sequence). This CDR3 contains 16 residues. The CDR3 DNA reads as TGTGCCAGCAGCTTGCAAGGTACCCACAGGAACACTGAAGCTTTCTTT. Translated, it gives CASSLQGTHRNTEAFF.

The CDR3 DNA is TGCAGCGTTCAGCAAGCTAGGACCCCTAATGAAAAACTGTTTTTT. It encodes CSVQQARTPNEKLFF. The rearrangement uses TRBV29-1 and TRBJ1-4; D is undetermined. V dropped 5 bases and J dropped 3 bases, with 16 bases sitting between them. CDR3 length: 15 amino acids. Germline V gives CDR1 SQVTM, CDR2 ANQGSEA.

V usage is TRBV6-1 and J usage is TRBJ2-1, with 9 positions matching TRBD1. Germline V CDR1 and CDR2: MNHNS, SASEGT. This CDR3 region has 13 residues. The J segment lost 8 bases and the V segment lost 8 bases, leaving 7 bases of the junction unmatched. CDR3 coding DNA: TGTGCCAGCCGGATGGGACAGGGCGATGAGCAGTTCTTC. It encodes CASRMGQGDEQFF.

This clone showed up just a few times. The chain joins TRBV19 to TRBJ2-7, with a possible D match to TRBD2 (5 bases). Germline V gives CDR1 LNHDA, CDR2 SQIVND (reference sequence). This CDR3 has 13 amino acids. Trimming shortened V by 10 bases and J by 5 bases, and 18 bases separated the two germline ends. In nucleotides, the CDR3 is TGTGCCATTGGAGGTAACACTCTAAACGAGCAGTACTTC. Translation: CAIGGNTLNEQYF.

The chain joins TRBV6-1 to TRBJ1-5; unclear D gene. This CDR3 contains 15 residues. V lost 1 base and J lost 4, with 11 bases in between. Germline CDR1 and CDR2: MNHNS and SASEGT. CDR3 nucleotide sequence: TGTGCCAGCAGTGAAGGCGGCAGTAGAAATCAGCCCCAGCATTTT. It translates to CASSEGGSRNQPQHF.

V gene TRBV18 combines with J gene TRBJ2-7; 10 bases are a match to TRBD1. Germline CDR1 KGHSH, CDR2 LQKENI. The junction had 7 bases not matched to a gene; V was cut back by 2 bases and J by 3 bases. The CDR3 is made up of 16 amino acids. CDR3 loop: CASSPGQGVRSYEQYF. DNA of the CDR3: TGTGCCAGCTCACCAGGACAGGGGGTTAGAAGCTACGAGCAGTACTTC.

The V call is TRBV9, the J call TRBJ2-7; D is uncertain. The CDR3 has 11 amino acids. V gave up 0 bases and J gave up 7 bases, with 5 bases separating them. In germline, CDR1 is SGDLS, CDR2 YYNGEE. The CDR3 is CASSVGVEQYF. CDR3 nucleotide sequence: TGTGCCAGCAGCGTAGGGGTTGAGCAGTACTTC.

The chain is built from TRBV5-5 and TRBJ1-1, with D uncertain. This CDR3 is built from 14 residues. V shed 1 base and J shed 1 base, with 8 bases lying between them. The germline V gene encodes CDR1 SGHKS and CDR2 YYEKEE (reference sequence). DNA of the CDR3: TGTGCCAGCAGCTTGCTTGACGCGAACACTGAAGCTTTCTTT. Amino acids: CASSLLDANTEAFF.

V gene TRBV6-5 combines with J gene TRBJ2-3; no definite D call. Germline CDR1 reads MNHEY; CDR2 reads SVGAGI. V shed 2 bases and J shed 0 bases, with 12 bases lying between them. The CDR3 sequence is 16 residues long. The CDR3 is CASSYLRPISTDTQYF. The CDR3 DNA reads TGTGCCAGCAGTTACCTTCGCCCTATAAGCACAGATACGCAGTATTTT.